The present T cell receptor (beta chain) was sequenced within a study of response to subunit inactivated influenza vaccine. MiXCR, applied by TCRdb to the RT-PCR reads, yields one record per CDR3 protein. The profile covers about 780,000 distinct CDR3 sequences, with approximately 17% appearing a single time and about 11% taken by the ten largest. CDR1 and CDR2 (germline): SGHVS, FNYEAQ. The CDR3 totals 13 residues. Trimming stripped 5 bases from V and 6 bases from J, with 14 bases between. As concerns this clonotype: Its specificity is not known.

Study outcomes and limitations: Every seasonal influenza vaccination brings in few new T cells, the authors suggested.

This specimen was PBMCs from blood, taken roughly 5 days after vaccination. This clonotype was sampled from a man aged 45-65 years who received an inactivated influenza vaccine. The V and J genes are TRBV7-6 and TRBJ2-7; D is possibly TRBD1 (6 bases). The CDR3 region is CASSPGVATEQYF. The DNA of the CDR3 is TGTGCCAGCAGCCCAGGGGTAGCAACCGAGCAGTACTTC.